This T cell receptor (beta chain) derives from a study of CD8 T cells in Susac syndrome. Study-wide results and caveats: The authors acknowledged that their TCR sequencing and HLA analysis involved a relatively small number of individuals.

The germline V gene encodes CDR1 DFQATT and CDR2 SNEGSKA (reference sequence). Trimming stripped 0 bases from V and 1 base from J, with 15 bases between. The CDR3 has 16 residues. With random hexamers, roughly 0.45 to 1 ug RNA was reverse transcribed. Multiplex PCR with immunoSEQ amplified the TCR beta CDR3 across 54 Vbeta and 13 Jbeta. TCRdb independently ran MiXCR on the immunoSEQ multiplex PCR reads; one entry per CDR3 protein. Found here are roughly 180,000 distinct CDR3 sequences, about 93% of them singletons; the top ten hold around 0.095%. To note about this clonotype: Antigen unknown.

Peripheral blood CD8+ and CD4+ T cells were profiled by TCR beta sequencing. Patients with Susac syndrome fulfilled recently defined diagnostic criteria for definite or probable disease. The TCR comes from a human donor with Susac syndrome. This rearrangement joins TRBV20-1 to TRBJ1-1; D uncertain. Sequenced input: CD4+ T cells from PBMCs. This chain's CDR3 is CSARDGEAFRNTEAFF. The DNA for the CDR3 is TGCAGTGCTAGAGATGGAGAGGCATTCCGGAACACTGAAGCTTTCTTT.